This T cell receptor (beta chain) was sequenced in a study of beta chain features in type 1 diabetes. A heparinised blood draw that averaged around 100 mL was obtained once from each donor. This clone occurred a few times. What it binds is unknown. Sequenced material consisted of expressed TCRB transcripts (all of the isolated RNA was reverse transcribed). Using immunoSEQ multiplex PCR, the repertoire was profiled, and TCRdb retains in-frame clones only, with some absent. The repertoire holds 200,000 to 250,000 clones, with roughly 9.6% as singletons. Germline CDR1 is MNHNY and CDR2 is SVGAGI (reference sequence). V shed 5 bases and J 10 bases; nucleotides not matched to a gene: 3. The CDR3 has 13 amino acids. Findings and caveats of the study: Patients' naive, central memory and regulatory TCRB repertoires appeared more alike than those of healthy donors.

Sample: naive CD4+ T cells from blood. The chain combines TRBV6-6 with TRBJ1-6, with 9 bases fitting TRBD1. The source of this sequence is a woman aged 18-35 years in good health. This chain's CDR3 is CASSGDRESPLHF. CDR3 bases: TGTGCCAGCAGTGGGGACAGGGAATCACCCCTCCACTTT.